The 28 T cell receptor beta chains below come from one sample, sequenced in a study of T cell changes during pregnancy in multiple sclerosis. Method: immunoSEQ multiplex PCR; TCRdb's copy keeps in-frame clones and lacks some. The table shows about 110,000 clones, with approximately 90% occurring only once. The input for sequencing was peripheral blood, taken in the third trimester of pregnancy. Every receptor here comes from a female donor with multiple sclerosis, enrolled in a pregnancy study.

The CDR3 protein is CASSLTTGTETQYF. The CDR3 DNA reads as TGTGCCAGCAGTCTGACGACAGGGACGGAGACCCAGTACTTC. J is TRBJ2-5 and V is TRBV2; the match to TRBD1 covers 7 bases. The CDR3 loop spans 14 amino acids. Germline V gene lookup returns CDR1 SNHLY and CDR2 FYNNEI. Trimming cost V 5 bases and J 5 bases; bases outside gene matches: 8.

The V gene is TRBV2, the J gene TRBJ1-1; no clear D gene. The CDR3 spans 15 residues. Germline V gene lookup returns CDR1 SNHLY and CDR2 FYNNEI. Trimming left V 4 bases short and J 1 base short, with 13 bases between. For the CDR3, the DNA is TGTGCCAGCAGTGGGGCGGGCCTTGGGAACACTGAAGCTTTCTTT. Encoded protein: CASSGAGLGNTEAFF.

This chain joins TRBV27 and TRBJ1-5, with D perhaps TRBD1 (6 bases). CDR3 length: 14 amino acids. Germline V gene lookup returns CDR1 MNHEY and CDR2 SMNVEV (reference sequence). The V and J ends lost 3 bases and 6 bases respectively, with 12 bases between them. The CDR3, as DNA: TGTGCCAGCAGTTTTCGGGGGGGCGGTCAGCCCCAGCATTTT. Protein: CASSFRGGGQPQHF.

The CDR3 region is CASRKRSTSGGVNEQFF. The DNA of the CDR3 is TGTGCCAGCAGGAAGAGATCGACTAGCGGGGGGGTAAATGAGCAGTTCTTC. The rearrangement links TRBV7-8 to TRBJ2-1; 14 bases map to TRBD2. The CDR3 is made up of 17 amino acids. Germline assignment: CDR1 SGHVS and CDR2 FQNEAQ. With V trimmed by 6 bases and J by 7 bases, 11 bases remained unmatched. The whole variable domain, remainder taken from reference TRBV7-8 and TRBJ2-1, is GAGVSQSPRYKVAKRGQDVALRCDPISGHVSLFWYQQALGQGPEFLTYFQNEAQLDKSGLPSDRFFAERPEGSVSTLKIQRTQQEDSAVYLCASRKRSTSGGVNEQFFGPGTRLTVL.

The rearrangement links TRBV18 to TRBJ2-1, with D possibly matching TRBD1 (5 bases). Trimming removed 5 bases at V and 6 bases at J, with 8 bases between. The CDR3 length is 12 residues. The germline V gene has CDR1 KGHSH and CDR2 LQKENI. The CDR3 spells CASSEGVNEQFF. CDR3 bases: TGTGCCAGCTCAGAAGGGGTCAATGAGCAGTTCTTC. The full variable domain, its missing parts supplied by reference TRBV18 and TRBJ2-1, is NAGVMQNPRHLVRRRGQEARLRCSPMKGHSHVYWYRQLPEEGLKFMVYLQKENIIDESGMPKERFSAEFPKEGPSILRIQQVVRGDSAAYFCASSEGVNEQFFGPGTRLTVL.

The chain combines TRBV7-3 with TRBJ2-5, with D possibly being TRBD2 (7 bases). V lost 5 bases, J lost 4 bases, and 17 bases lay in between. Germline lookup yields CDR1 SGHTA and CDR2 FQGTGA. This CDR3 comprises 15 residues. CDR3 nucleotide sequence: TGTGCCAGCAGCCCCTGGGGGGGCACGGGAGAGACCCAGTACTTC. It translates to CASSPWGGTGETQYF. The full variable domain, its missing parts supplied by reference TRBV7-3 and TRBJ2-5, is GAGVSQTPSNKVTEKGKYVELRCDPISGHTALYWYRQSLGQGPEFLIYFQGTGAADDSGLPNDRFFAVRPEGSVSTLKIQRTERGDSAVYLCASSPWGGTGETQYFGPGTRLLVL.

The chain couples TRBV6-1 to TRBJ2-1; D gene uncertain. Germline V lookup: CDR1 MNHNS, CDR2 SASEGT. The CDR3 extends over 14 amino acids. V was cut by 2 bases and J by 2 bases, with 7 bases left in between. CDR3 DNA: TGTGCCAGCAGTGAATCCAGTACCTACAATGAGCAGTTCTTC. Its translation: CASSESSTYNEQFF.

The rearrangement links TRBV7-9 to TRBJ2-3, with D maybe TRBD2 (6 bases). With 3 bases removed from V and 1 base from J, the gap between germline ends came to 11 bases. CDR1 and CDR2 (germline): SEHNR, FQNEAQ (reference sequence). This CDR3 contains 15 residues. The CDR3 DNA reads as TGTGCCAGCAGCTTTTCCGGGACTGGCACAGATACGCAGTATTTT. Protein product: CASSFSGTGTDTQYF.

The genes are TRBV7-9 and TRBJ2-5; TRBD1 might be the D (5 bases). Trimming cost V 3 bases and J 4 bases, with 21 bases left between them. The CDR3 totals 17 residues. Germline lookup yields CDR1 SEHNR and CDR2 FQNEAQ (reference sequence). DNA of the CDR3: TGTGCCAGCAGCTTGGGGTGGGGCAGGTCGGCAGTAGAGACCCAGTACTTC. This gives the protein CASSLGWGRSAVETQYF.

This clone was counted once. The genes are TRBV28 and TRBJ1-2, with unresolved D. The V gene's germline CDR1 is MDHEN and CDR2 SYDVKM. Trimming took off 5 bases at V and 3 bases at J, with 10 bases between the two ends. CDR3 length: 13 amino acids. CDR3 sequence reads: CASSKQAYYGYTF. The CDR3 coding sequence is TGTGCCAGCAGTAAGCAGGCCTACTATGGCTACACCTTC.

Written as DNA, the CDR3 is TGTGCCAGTACAGGGACATTCGGTAATCAGCCCCAGCATTTT. Translation: CASTGTFGNQPQHF. The V and J genes are TRBV19 and TRBJ1-5; TRBD1 is a possible D gene (6 bases). The germline CDR1 and CDR2 sequences are LNHDA and SQIVND (reference sequence). The CDR3 sequence is 14 residues long. V was shortened by 7 bases and J by 4 bases, with 14 bases between the two germline ends.

The rearrangement links TRBV5-4 to TRBJ1-1; weak D call: TRBD1 (5 bases). V lost 0 bases, J lost 1 base, and 7 bases lay in between. The CDR3 loop spans 14 amino acids. CDR1 is SGHNT and CDR2 is YYREEE in the germline V gene (reference sequence). CDR3 nucleotides: TGTGCCAGCAGCTTGGGGGGCAGGAACACTGAAGCTTTCTTT. Translation: CASSLGGRNTEAFF.

The chain couples TRBV19 to TRBJ1-1; no definite D call. The CDR3 sequence is 14 residues long. V lost 2 bases, J lost 5 bases, and 12 bases lay in between. Looked up from germline, CDR1 is LNHDA and CDR2 is SQIVND (reference sequence). This CDR3 is CASSINFEGTEAFF. The CDR3 DNA follows: TGTGCCAGTAGTATAAATTTCGAGGGAACTGAAGCTTTCTTT.

The chain employs TRBV5-1 and TRBJ2-6, with a possible D match to TRBD2 (6 bases). The CDR3 runs to 17 residues. The germline gives CDR1 SGHRS, CDR2 YFSETQ. The V and J ends lost 1 base and 3 bases respectively, with 14 bases between them. The CDR3 nucleotides read TGCGCCAGCAGCTTGACGCGGGAACGGTTTGGGGCCAACGTCCTGACTTTC. Translation: CASSLTRERFGANVLTF.

The rearrangement joins TRBV7-9 to TRBJ2-5; TRBD1 is a possible D gene (5 bases). CDR3 size: 15 residues. Germline loops: CDR1 SEHNR, CDR2 FQNEAQ (reference sequence). Trimming pared 0 bases from V and 4 bases from J, leaving 12 bases between. CDR3 loop: CASSLAQGGPETQYF. The DNA for the CDR3 is TGTGCCAGCAGCTTAGCGCAGGGCGGCCCAGAGACCCAGTACTTC.

This chain joins TRBV19 and TRBJ2-1; TRBD2 matches at 14 bases. CDR1 and CDR2 (germline): LNHDA, SQIVND (reference sequence). Unmatched junction bases numbered 10, after V lost 8 bases and J lost 7 bases. CDR3 size: 16 residues. CDR3 bases: TGTGCCAGTTCCCCACTCCGGACTAGCGGGAGGAATGAGCAGTTCTTC. As protein: CASSPLRTSGRNEQFF.

V and J are TRBV10-1 and TRBJ1-1; D gene uncertain. CDR1 WNHNN and CDR2 SYGVQD come from the germline V gene (reference sequence). CDR3 size: 12 residues. The ends were cut back, 7 bases at V and 1 base at J, with 7 bases in the middle. CDR3 bases: TGCGCCAGCAATCGACAGAACACTGAAGCTTTCTTT. As protein: CASNRQNTEAFF.

The rearrangement uses TRBV4-1 and TRBJ1-6, with 7 nucleotides matching TRBD1. After removal of 1 base from V and 8 bases from J, the junction contained 2 bases not matched to a gene. Germline V CDR1 and CDR2: MGHRA, YSYEKL. This CDR3 region has 14 residues. CDR3 protein: CASSQGQGDSPLHF. CDR3 DNA sequence: TGCGCCAGCAGCCAAGGACAGGGCGATTCACCCCTCCACTTT.

This rearrangement joins TRBV7-9 to TRBJ2-7, with TRBD1 matching over 8 bases. The CDR3 extends over 15 amino acids. Trimming took 2 bases from V and 0 from J; bases not matched to a gene: 3. Germline V gives CDR1 SEHNR, CDR2 FQNEAQ (reference sequence). The CDR3 DNA is TGTGCCAGCAGCTTAAGGGACAGGAGCTCCTACGAGCAGTACTTC. It translates to CASSLRDRSSYEQYF.

The chain carries TRBV15 and TRBJ2-7, with 10 bases aligning to TRBD2. The germline V gene has CDR1 LNHNV and CDR2 YYDKDF (reference sequence). J lost 6 bases, V lost 0 bases, and 8 bases had no gene match. CDR3 length: 16 residues. This CDR3 is CATSRDHGLAGAEQYF. CDR3 in DNA: TGTGCCACCAGCAGAGATCATGGGCTAGCGGGGGCCGAGCAGTACTTC. Using reference TRBV15 and TRBJ2-7 for the parts outside the CDR3, the full variable domain is DAMVIQNPRYQVTQFGKPVTLSCSQTLNHNVMYWYQQKSSQAPKLLFHYYDKDFNNEADTPDNFQSRRPNTSFCFLDIRSPGLGDTAMYLCATSRDHGLAGAEQYFGPGTRLTVT.

The chain recombines TRBV19 with TRBJ1-2; D might be TRBD1 (6 bases). Germline V gives CDR1 LNHDA, CDR2 SQIVND (reference sequence). This CDR3 comprises 13 residues. Trimming took off 3 bases at V and 4 bases at J, with 9 bases between the two ends. CDR3 in DNA: TGTGCCAGTAGTATCTCGGACAGCTATGGCTACACCTTC. It codes for CASSISDSYGYTF.

As DNA, the CDR3 is TGTGCCAGTAGTATAGTCAGGGATGAAAAACTGTTTTTT. It codes for CASSIVRDEKLFF. The chain has TRBV19 and TRBJ1-4; D possibly corresponds to TRBD1 (5 bases). The CDR3 consists of 13 residues. Germline V gene lookup returns CDR1 LNHDA and CDR2 SQIVND (reference sequence). V lost 1 base, J lost 6 bases, and 6 bases lay in between.

V gene TRBV21-1 combines with J gene TRBJ2-7; TRBD2 is the table's D call and was not checked against the DNA. TRBV21-1 is reported as a pseudogene. The CDR3 extends over 17 amino acids. CDR3 DNA: TGTGCCAGCAGCCCTCAAGGGGTACGGGAGTACTCCTACGAGCAGTACTTC. This codes for CASSPQGVREYSYEQYF.

The chain combines TRBV28 with TRBJ2-5; D is possibly TRBD1 (6 bases). V was shortened by 6 bases and J by 7 bases, with 24 bases between the two germline ends. The CDR3 loop spans 16 amino acids. CDR1 and CDR2 (germline): MDHEN, SYDVKM. The CDR3 coding sequence is TGTGCCAGCAGGACCCCGTCAGGGGATCGAGTTTGGACCCAGTACTTC. Encoded protein: CASRTPSGDRVWTQYF.

V gene TRBV9 combines with J gene TRBJ1-1, with D possibly TRBD1 on 5 matching bases. The CDR3 length is 14 residues. V shed 0 bases and J shed 11 bases, with 17 bases lying between them. From germline, CDR1 is SGDLS and CDR2 YYNGEE. DNA of the CDR3: TGTGCCAGCAGCGTAGGGGGGACTTTGCGTCGCGCTTTCTTT. Protein sequence: CASSVGGTLRRAFF.

This chain links TRBV6-1 with TRBJ2-1, with TRBD1 identical over 8 bases. The CDR3 sequence is 13 residues long. V dropped 4 bases and J dropped 8; count of bases not matched to a gene: 4. Germline CDR1 and CDR2: MNHNS and SASEGT. CDR3 loop: CASSGTGRDEQFF. In nucleotides, the CDR3 is TGTGCCAGCAGTGGGACAGGGCGGGATGAGCAGTTCTTC.

The gene calls are TRBV30 and TRBJ2-7, with 8 bases matching TRBD2. Germline-derived CDR1 and CDR2 are GTSNPN and SVGIG (reference sequence). This CDR3 is 15 amino acids long. The J segment lost 3 bases and the V segment lost 2 bases, leaving 9 bases of the junction unmatched. CDR3 sequence reads: CAWSTLSGGLYEQYF. The DNA for the CDR3 is TGTGCCTGGAGTACCCTGAGCGGGGGCCTCTACGAGCAGTACTTC.

This chain links TRBV19 with TRBJ2-5; 8 positions match TRBD1. The CDR3 runs 14 residues. V lost 5 bases and J lost 4; bases outside the gene matches: 6. CDR1 and CDR2 (germline): LNHDA, SQIVND (reference sequence). The CDR3: CASSFGQGPETQYF. The CDR3 DNA is TGTGCCAGTAGTTTCGGACAGGGACCAGAGACCCAGTACTTC.